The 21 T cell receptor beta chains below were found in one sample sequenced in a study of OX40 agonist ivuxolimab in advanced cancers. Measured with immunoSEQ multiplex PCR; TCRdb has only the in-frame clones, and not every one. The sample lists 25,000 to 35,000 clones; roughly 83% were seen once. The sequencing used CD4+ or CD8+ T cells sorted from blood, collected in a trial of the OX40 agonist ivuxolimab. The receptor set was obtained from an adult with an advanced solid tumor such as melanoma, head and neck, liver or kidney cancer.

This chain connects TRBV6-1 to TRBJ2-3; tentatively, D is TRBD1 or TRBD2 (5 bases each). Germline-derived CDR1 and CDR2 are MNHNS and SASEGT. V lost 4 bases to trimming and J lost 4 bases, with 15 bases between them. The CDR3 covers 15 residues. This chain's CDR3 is CASSAAGARADTQYF. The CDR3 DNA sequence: TGTGCCAGCAGTGCCGCCGGGGCGAGGGCAGATACGCAGTATTTT.

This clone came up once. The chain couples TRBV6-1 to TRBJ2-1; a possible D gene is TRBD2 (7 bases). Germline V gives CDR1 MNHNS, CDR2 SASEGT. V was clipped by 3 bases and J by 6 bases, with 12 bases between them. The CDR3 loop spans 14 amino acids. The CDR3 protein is CASSDRGARNEQFF. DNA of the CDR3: TGTGCCAGCAGTGATCGGGGGGCGCGCAATGAGCAGTTCTTC.

CDR3 DNA sequence: TGTGCCAGCAGCTTGAAACACGGATTAACGTACGAGCAGTACTTC. Its translation is CASSLKHGLTYEQYF. The V gene is TRBV5-5, the J gene TRBJ2-7; unclear D gene. The V gene lost 1 base and the J gene lost 4 bases, with 15 bases spanning the gap. This CDR3 is built from 15 residues. CDR1 SGHKS and CDR2 YYEKEE come from the germline V gene (reference sequence).

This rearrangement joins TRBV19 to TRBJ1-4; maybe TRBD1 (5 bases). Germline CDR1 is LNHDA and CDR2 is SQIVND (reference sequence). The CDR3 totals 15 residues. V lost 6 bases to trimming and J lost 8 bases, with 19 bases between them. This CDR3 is CASSYGAGRLEKLFF. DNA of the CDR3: TGTGCCAGTAGCTACGGAGCAGGGCGGTTGGAAAAACTGTTTTTT.

CDR3 in amino acids: CASSPGKGERLSNQPQHF. The CDR3, as DNA: TGTGCCAGCAGCCCGGGGAAGGGTGAAAGGTTGAGCAATCAGCCCCAGCATTTT. The chain combines TRBV21-1 with TRBJ1-5. TRBV21-1 is annotated as a pseudogene. This CDR3 comprises 18 residues.

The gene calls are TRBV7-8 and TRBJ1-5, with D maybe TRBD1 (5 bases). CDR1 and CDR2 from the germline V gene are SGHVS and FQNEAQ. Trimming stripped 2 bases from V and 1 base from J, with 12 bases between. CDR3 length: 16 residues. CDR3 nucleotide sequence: TGTGCCAGCAGCTTACCACGGCGGGGGAGCAATCAGCCCCAGCATTTT. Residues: CASSLPRRGSNQPQHF.

CDR3 DNA sequence: TGTGCCAGTAGTGCAGACAGGGGATACAACGACGAGCAGTACTTC. Translated, it gives CASSADRGYNDEQYF. The chain recombines TRBV19 with TRBJ2-7; 8 positions agree with TRBD1. Germline V gives CDR1 LNHDA, CDR2 SQIVND (reference sequence). The CDR3 spans 15 residues. With 5 bases clipped from V and 5 bases from J, the junction kept 11 bases outside the gene matches.

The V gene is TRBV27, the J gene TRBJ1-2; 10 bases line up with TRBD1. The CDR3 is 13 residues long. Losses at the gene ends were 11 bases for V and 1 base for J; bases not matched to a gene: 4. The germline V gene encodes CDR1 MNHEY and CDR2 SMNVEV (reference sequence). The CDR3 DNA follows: TGTGCCTCGTGGGACAGGGGTAACTATGGCTACACCTTC. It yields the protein CASWDRGNYGYTF.

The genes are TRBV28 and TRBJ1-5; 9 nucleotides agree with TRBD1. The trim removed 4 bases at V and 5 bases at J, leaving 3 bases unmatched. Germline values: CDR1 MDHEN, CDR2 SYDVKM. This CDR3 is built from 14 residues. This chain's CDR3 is CASSYYRGHQPQHF. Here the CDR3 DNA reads TGTGCCAGCAGTTACTACAGGGGGCATCAGCCCCAGCATTTT.

The CDR3 sequence is CASSPGRNEQFF. The CDR3 DNA follows: TGTGCCAGCAGTCCAGGGCGCAATGAGCAGTTCTTC. The V and J genes are TRBV28 and TRBJ2-1; TRBD1 is a possible D gene (5 bases). CDR1 and CDR2 (germline): MDHEN, SYDVKM. V was clipped by 5 bases and J by 6 bases, with 8 bases between them. The CDR3 length is 12 residues.

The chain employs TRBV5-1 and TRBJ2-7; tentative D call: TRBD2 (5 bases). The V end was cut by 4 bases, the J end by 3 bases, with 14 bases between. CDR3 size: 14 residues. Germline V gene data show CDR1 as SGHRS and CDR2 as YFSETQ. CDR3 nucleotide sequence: TGCGCCAGCAGCCCAGCTACGGCGGGCTACGAGCAGTACTTC. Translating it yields CASSPATAGYEQYF.

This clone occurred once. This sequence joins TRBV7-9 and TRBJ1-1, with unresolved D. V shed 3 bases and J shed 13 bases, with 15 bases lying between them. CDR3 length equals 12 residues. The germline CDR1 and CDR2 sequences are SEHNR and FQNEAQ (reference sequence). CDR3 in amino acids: CASSFGQPGSFF. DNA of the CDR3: TGTGCCAGCAGCTTTGGTCAGCCGGGGAGTTTCTTT.

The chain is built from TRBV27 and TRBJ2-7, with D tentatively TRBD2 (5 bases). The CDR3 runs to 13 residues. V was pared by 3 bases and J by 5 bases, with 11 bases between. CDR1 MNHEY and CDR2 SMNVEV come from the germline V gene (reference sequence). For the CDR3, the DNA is TGTGCCAGCAGTTTGCCCCCCGGGAACGAGCAGTACTTC. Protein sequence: CASSLPPGNEQYF.

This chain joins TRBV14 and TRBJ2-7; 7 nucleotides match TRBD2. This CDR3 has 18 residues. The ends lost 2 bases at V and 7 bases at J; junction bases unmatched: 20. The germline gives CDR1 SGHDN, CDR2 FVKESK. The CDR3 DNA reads TGTGCCAGCAGCCAACGTACGGGCCTCAGCGGGACCCGTCGAGAGCAGTACTTC. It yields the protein CASSQRTGLSGTRREQYF.

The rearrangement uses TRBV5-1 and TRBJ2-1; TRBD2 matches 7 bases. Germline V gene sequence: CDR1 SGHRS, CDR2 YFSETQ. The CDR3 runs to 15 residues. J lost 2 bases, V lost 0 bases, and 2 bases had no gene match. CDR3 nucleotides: TGCGCCAGCAGCTTGGAGCGGGGTGCCTACAATGAGCAGTTCTTC. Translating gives CASSLERGAYNEQFF.

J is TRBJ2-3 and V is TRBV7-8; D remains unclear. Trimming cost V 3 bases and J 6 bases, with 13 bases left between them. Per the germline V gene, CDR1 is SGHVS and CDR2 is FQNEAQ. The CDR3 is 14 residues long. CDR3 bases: TGTGCCAGCAGCTTTCGTGCTGGGTTCGATACGCAGTATTTT. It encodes CASSFRAGFDTQYF.

The CDR3 sequence is CASSLGPNYGYTF. DNA for the CDR3: TGCGCCAGCAGCTTGGGGCCTAACTATGGCTACACCTTC. The genes are TRBV5-1 and TRBJ1-2; D remains ambiguous. With 0 bases removed from V and 0 bases from J, the gap between germline ends came to 3 bases. The CDR3 has 13 residues. The germline V gene has CDR1 SGHRS and CDR2 YFSETQ.

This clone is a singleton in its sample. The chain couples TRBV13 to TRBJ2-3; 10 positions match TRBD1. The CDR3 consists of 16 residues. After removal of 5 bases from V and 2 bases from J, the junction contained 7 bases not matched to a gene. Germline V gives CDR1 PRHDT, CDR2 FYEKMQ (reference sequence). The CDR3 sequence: CASSNSDRGFTDTQYF. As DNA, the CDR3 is TGTGCCAGCAGCAACTCGGACAGGGGGTTCACAGATACGCAGTATTTT.

CDR3 coding DNA: TGCGCCAGCATGGTGGGAGGGCCTTTCTACGAGCAGTACTTC. This gives the protein CASMVGGPFYEQYF. V gene TRBV10-2 combines with J gene TRBJ2-7; 7 positions agree with TRBD2. Germline V lookup: CDR1 WSHSY, CDR2 SAAADI. The CDR3 consists of 14 residues. The J segment lost 3 bases and the V segment lost 7 bases, leaving 9 bases of the junction unmatched.

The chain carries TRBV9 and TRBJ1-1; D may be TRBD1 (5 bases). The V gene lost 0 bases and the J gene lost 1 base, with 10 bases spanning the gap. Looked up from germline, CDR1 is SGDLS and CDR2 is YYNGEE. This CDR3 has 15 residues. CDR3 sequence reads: CASSVEPGPNTEAFF. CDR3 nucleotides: TGTGCCAGCAGCGTAGAGCCAGGGCCGAACACTGAAGCTTTCTTT.

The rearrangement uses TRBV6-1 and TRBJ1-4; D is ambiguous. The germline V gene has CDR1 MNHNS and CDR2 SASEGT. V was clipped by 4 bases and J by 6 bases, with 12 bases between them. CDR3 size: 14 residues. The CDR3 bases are TGTGCCAGCAGTGGTGGGCCCGGGTATGAAAAACTGTTTTTT. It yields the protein CASSGGPGYEKLFF.